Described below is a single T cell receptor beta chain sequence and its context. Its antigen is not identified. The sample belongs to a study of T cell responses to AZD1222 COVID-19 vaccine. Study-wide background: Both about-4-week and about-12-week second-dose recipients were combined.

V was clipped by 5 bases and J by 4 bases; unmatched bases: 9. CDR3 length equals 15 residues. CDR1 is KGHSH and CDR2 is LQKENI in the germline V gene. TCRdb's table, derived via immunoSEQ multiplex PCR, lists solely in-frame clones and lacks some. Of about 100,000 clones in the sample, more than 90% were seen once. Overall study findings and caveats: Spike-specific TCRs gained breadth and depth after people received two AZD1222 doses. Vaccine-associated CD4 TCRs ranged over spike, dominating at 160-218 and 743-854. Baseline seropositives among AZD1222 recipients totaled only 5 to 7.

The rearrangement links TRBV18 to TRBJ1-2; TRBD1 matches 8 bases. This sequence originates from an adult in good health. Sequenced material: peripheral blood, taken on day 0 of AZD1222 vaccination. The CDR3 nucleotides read TGTGCCAGCTCATCGAATGGACAGGGCACCTATGGCTACACCTTC. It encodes CASSSNGQGTYGYTF.